This T cell receptor (beta chain) was identified during a study of T cells in Graves' hyperthyroidism and ophthalmopathy. This clonotype was counted many times. Using RNA transcripts as the source, TCR beta CDR3 regions were amplified. In the first-round RT-PCR of the TCR CDR3, the HTBI primer set was used. A single record per CDR3 protein comes from TCRdb applying MiXCR to the multiplex PCR reads. The sample has about 740,000 distinct CDR3 sequences; around 13% are singletons. Across 18 months, stable Graves' hyperthyroidism was marked by no progression to ophthalmopathy. Patients with uncontrolled infections, other autoimmune diseases, pregnancy or lactation were excluded. This CDR3 is 16 amino acids long. Looked up from germline, CDR1 is SGHTA and CDR2 is FQGNSA. The ends lost 1 base at V and 1 base at J; junction bases unmatched: 5.

This clonotype originated in a young woman with Graves' hyperthyroidism. The chain recombines TRBV7-2 with TRBJ2-3; TRBD2 matches 7 bases. The sequenced material came from blood. CDR3 residues: CASSLGALAGTDTQYF. The CDR3 DNA reads TGTGCCAGCAGCTTAGGGGCCCTAGCGGGCACAGATACGCAGTATTTT.